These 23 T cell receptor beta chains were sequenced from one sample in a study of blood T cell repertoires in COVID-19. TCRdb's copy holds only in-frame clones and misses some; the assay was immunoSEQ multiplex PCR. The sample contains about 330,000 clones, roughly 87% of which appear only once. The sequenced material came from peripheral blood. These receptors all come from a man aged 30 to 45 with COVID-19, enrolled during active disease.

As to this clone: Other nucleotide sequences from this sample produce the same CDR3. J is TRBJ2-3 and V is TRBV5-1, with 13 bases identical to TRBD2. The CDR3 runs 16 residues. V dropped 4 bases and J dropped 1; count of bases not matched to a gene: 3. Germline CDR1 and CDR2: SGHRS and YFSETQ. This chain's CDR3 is CASSPGLAGGTDTQYF. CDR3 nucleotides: TGCGCCAGCAGCCCCGGACTAGCGGGAGGCACAGATACGCAGTATTTT.

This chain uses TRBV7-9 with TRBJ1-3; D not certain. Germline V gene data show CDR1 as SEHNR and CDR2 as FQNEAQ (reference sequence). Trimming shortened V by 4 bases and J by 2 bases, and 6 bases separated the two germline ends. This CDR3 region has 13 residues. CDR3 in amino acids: CASSSEAGNTIYF. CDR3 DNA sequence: TGTGCCAGCAGCTCCGAGGCTGGAAACACCATATATTTT.

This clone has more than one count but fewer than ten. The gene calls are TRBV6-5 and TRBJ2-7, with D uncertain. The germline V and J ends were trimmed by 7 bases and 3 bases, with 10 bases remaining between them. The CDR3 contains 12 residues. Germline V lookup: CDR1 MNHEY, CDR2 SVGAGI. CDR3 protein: CASKSNFYEQYF. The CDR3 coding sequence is TGTGCCAGCAAGTCTAACTTCTACGAGCAGTACTTC.

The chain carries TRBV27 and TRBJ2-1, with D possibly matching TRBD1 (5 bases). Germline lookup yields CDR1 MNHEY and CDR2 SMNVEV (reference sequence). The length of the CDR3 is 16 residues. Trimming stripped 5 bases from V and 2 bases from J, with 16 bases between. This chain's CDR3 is CASSTLRQTTYNEQFF. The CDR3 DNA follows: TGTGCCAGCAGTACCCTTCGACAGACCACCTACAATGAGCAGTTCTTC.

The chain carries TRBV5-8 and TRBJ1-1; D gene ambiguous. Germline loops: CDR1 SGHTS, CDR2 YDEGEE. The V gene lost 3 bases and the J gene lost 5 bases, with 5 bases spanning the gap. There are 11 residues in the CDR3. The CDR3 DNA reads TGTGCCAGCAGCTACTGGACTGAAGCTTTCTTT. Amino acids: CASSYWTEAFF. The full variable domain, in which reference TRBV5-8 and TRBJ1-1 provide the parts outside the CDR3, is EAGVTQSPTHLIKTRGQQATLRCSPISGHTSVYWYQQALGLGLQFLLWYDEGEERNRGNFPPRFSGRQFPNYSSELNVNALELEDSALYLCASSYWTEAFFGQGTRLTVV.

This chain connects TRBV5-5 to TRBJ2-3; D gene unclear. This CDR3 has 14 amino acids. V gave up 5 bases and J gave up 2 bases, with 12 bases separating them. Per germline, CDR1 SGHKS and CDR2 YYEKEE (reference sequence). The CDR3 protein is CASRSPLNTDTQYF. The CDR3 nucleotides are TGTGCCAGCAGGAGTCCGCTTAACACAGATACGCAGTATTTT.

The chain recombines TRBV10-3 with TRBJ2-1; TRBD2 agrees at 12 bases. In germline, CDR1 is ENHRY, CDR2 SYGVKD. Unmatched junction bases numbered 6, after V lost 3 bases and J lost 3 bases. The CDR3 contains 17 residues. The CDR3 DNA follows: TGTGCCATCAGTGATCCGACTAGCGGGGGACTCTACAATGAGCAGTTCTTC. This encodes CAISDPTSGGLYNEQFF.

The CDR3 loop is CASSQSPPGVSGRGSDTQYF. The CDR3 bases are TGCGCCAGCAGCCAAAGTCCTCCTGGGGTAAGCGGGAGAGGATCAGATACGCAGTATTTT. This chain links TRBV4-3 with TRBJ2-3, with 8 bases fitting TRBD2. V shed 2 bases, J shed 4 bases, and the junction held 20 bases outside the gene matches. The germline CDR1 and CDR2 sequences are LGHNA and YSLEER. The CDR3 sequence is 20 residues long.

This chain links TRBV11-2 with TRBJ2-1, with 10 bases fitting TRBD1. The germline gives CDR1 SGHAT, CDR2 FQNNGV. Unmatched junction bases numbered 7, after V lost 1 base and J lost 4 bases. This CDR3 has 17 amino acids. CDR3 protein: CASSLVTGQGVYNEQFF. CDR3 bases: TGTGCCAGCAGCTTAGTTACCGGACAGGGGGTATACAATGAGCAGTTCTTC.

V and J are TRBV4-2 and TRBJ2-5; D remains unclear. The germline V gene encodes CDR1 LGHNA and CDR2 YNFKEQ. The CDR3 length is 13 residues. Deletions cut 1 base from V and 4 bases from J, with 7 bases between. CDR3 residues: CASSQVVSETQYF. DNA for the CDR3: TGTGCCAGCAGCCAAGTAGTTTCAGAGACCCAGTACTTC.

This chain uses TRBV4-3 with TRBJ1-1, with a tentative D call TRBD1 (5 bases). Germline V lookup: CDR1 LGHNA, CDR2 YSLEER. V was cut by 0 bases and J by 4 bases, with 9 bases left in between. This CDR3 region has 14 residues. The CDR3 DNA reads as TGCGCCAGCAGCCAAGACAGGGTCGGCACTGAAGCTTTCTTT. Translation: CASSQDRVGTEAFF.

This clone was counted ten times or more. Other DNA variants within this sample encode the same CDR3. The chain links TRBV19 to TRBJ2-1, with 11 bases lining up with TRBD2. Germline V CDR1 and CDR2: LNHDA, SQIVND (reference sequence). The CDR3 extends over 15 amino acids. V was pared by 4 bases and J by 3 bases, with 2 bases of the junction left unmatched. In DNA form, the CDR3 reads TGTGCCAGTAGTAGGGGACTAGCGGACTACAATGAGCAGTTCTTC. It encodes CASSRGLADYNEQFF.

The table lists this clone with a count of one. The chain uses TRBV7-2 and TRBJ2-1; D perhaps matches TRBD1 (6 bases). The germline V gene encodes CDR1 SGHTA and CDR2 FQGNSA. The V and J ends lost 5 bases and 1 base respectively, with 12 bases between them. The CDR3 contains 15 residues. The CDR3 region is CASSRTGQSYNEQFF. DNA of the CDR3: TGTGCCAGCAGCCGTACAGGGCAGTCCTACAATGAGCAGTTCTTC.

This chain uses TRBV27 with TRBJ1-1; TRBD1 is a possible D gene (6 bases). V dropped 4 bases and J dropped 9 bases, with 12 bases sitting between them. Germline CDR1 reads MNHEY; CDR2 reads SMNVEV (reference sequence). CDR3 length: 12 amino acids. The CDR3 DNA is TGTGCCAGCAGTTCCAGGACAGAACAAGCTTTCTTT. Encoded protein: CASSSRTEQAFF.

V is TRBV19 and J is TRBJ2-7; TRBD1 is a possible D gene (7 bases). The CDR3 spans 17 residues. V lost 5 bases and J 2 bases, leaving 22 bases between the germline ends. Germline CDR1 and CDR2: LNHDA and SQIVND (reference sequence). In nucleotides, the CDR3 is TGTGCCAGTAGTCCGTGGAGGGACAGCCGTTTCCCCTACGAGCAGTACTTC. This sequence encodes CASSPWRDSRFPYEQYF.

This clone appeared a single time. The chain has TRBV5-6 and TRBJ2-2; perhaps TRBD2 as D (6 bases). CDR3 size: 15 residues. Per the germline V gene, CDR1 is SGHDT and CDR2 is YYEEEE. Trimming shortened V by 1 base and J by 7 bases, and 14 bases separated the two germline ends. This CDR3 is CASSLFRGEVGELFF. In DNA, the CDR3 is TGTGCCAGCAGCTTGTTTCGCGGGGAGGTCGGGGAGCTGTTTTTT.

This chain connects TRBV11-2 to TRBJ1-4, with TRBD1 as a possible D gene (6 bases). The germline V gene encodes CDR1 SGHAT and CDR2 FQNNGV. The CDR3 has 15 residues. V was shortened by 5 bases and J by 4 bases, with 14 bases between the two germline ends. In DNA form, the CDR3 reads TGTGCCAGCAGCCCCGGACAGTACGGTAATGAAAAACTGTTTTTT. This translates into CASSPGQYGNEKLFF.

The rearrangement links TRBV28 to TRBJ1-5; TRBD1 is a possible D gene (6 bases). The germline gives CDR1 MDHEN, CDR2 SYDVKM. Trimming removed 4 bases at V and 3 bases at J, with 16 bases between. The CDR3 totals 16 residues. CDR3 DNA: TGTGCCAGCAGTTACAGGGTCGGCCCAAACAATCAGCCCCAGCATTTT. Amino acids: CASSYRVGPNNQPQHF.

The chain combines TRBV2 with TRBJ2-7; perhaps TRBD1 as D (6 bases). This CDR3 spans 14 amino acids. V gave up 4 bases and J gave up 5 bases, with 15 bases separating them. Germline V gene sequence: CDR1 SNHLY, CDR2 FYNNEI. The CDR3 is CASSGRGLFHEQYF. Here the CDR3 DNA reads TGTGCCAGCAGTGGCAGGGGCCTCTTCCACGAGCAGTACTTC.

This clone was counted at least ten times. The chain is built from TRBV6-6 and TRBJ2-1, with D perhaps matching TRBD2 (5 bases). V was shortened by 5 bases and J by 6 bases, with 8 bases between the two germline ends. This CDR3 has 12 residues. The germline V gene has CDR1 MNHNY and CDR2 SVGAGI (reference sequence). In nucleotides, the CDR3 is TGTGCCAGCAGTCACGGGATCAATGAGCAGTTCTTC. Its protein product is CASSHGINEQFF.

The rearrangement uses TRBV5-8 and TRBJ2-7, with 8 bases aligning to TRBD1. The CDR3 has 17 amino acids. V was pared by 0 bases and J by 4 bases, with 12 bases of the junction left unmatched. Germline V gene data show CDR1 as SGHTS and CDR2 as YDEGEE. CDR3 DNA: TGTGCCAGCAGCTTGGGCAGGGGGCGCAGGGCTTGGTACGAGCAGTACTTC. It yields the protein CASSLGRGRRAWYEQYF.

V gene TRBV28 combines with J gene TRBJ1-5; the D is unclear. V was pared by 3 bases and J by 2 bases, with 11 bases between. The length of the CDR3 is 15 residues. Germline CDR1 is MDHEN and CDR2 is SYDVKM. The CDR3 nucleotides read TGTGCCAGCAGTTTTGTAATGGCCGGCAATCAGCCCCAGCATTTT. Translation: CASSFVMAGNQPQHF. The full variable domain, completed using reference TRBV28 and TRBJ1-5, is DVKVTQSSRYLVKRTGEKVFLECVQDMDHENMFWYRQDPGLGLRLIYFSYDVKMKEKGDIPEGYSVSREKKERFSLILESASTNQTSMYLCASSFVMAGNQPQHFGDGTRLSIL.

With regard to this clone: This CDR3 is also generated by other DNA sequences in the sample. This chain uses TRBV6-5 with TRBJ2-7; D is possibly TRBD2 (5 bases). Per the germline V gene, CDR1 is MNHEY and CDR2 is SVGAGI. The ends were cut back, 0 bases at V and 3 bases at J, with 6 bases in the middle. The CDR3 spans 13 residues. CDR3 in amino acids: CASSYSEGYEQYF. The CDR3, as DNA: TGTGCCAGCAGTTACTCAGAGGGCTACGAGCAGTACTTC.